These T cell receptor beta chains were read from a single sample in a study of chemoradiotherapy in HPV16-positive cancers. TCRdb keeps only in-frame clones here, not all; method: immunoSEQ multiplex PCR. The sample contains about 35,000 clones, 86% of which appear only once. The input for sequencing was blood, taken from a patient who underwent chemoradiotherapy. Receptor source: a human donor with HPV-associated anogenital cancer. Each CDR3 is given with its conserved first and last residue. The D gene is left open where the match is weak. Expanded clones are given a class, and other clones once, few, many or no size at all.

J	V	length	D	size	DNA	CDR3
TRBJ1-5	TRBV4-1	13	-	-	TGCGCCAGCAGCTTCGACAGTGATCAGCCCCAGCATTTT	CASSFDSDQPQHF
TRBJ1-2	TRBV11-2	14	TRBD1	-	TGTGCCAGCAGCGTAGGAGGGACAGGGTATGGCTACACCTTC	CASSVGGTGYGYTF
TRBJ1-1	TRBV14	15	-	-	TGTGCCAGCAGCCAAGTTGGGGGACTGAACACTGAAGCTTTCTTT	CASSQVGGLNTEAFF
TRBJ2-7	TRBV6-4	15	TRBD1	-	TGTGCCAGCAGCCCTGGGACAGGGGGCTCCTACGAGCAGTACTTC	CASSPGTGGSYEQYF
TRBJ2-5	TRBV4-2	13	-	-	TGTGCCAGCAGCCCAGCGACCCAAGAGACCCAGTACTTC	CASSPATQETQYF
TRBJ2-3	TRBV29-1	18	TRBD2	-	TGCAGCGTTGATTCGGGACTAGCGGGGGGGGTGACCACAGATACGCAGTATTTT	CSVDSGLAGGVTTDTQYF
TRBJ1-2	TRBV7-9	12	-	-	TGTGCCAGCAGCTTAGAAGTCTCCGTCTACACCTTC	CASSLEVSVYTF
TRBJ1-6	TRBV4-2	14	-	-	TGTGCCAGCAGCCAAGAAGGGCGGAATTCACCCCTCCACTTT	CASSQEGRNSPLHF
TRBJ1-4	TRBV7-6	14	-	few	TGTGCCAGCAGCTGGGACGGGGAAGATGAAAAACTGTTTTTT	CASSWDGEDEKLFF
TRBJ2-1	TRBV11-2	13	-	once	TGTGCCAGCAGCATTTCGGGGGTCTATGAGCAGTTCTTC	CASSISGVYEQFF
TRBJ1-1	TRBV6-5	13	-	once	TGTGCCAGCAGTCGAACCGGACAAGCTGAAGCTTTCTTT	CASSRTGQAEAFF
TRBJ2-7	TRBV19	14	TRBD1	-	TGTGCCAGCCAACCAGGGGACAGGGGATATCAGCAGTACTTC	CASQPGDRGYQQYF
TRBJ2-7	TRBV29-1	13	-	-	TGCAGCGTTGCTAAGACAGGCGGCAACGAGCAGTACTTC	CSVAKTGGNEQYF
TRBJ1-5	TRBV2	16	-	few	TGTGCCAGCAGTGGAGTCCCTCAATATGACAATCAGCCCCAGCATTTT	CASSGVPQYDNQPQHF
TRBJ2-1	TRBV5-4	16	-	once	TGTGCCAGCAGCCCCGGAGGGGGAGACTCCTACAATGAGCAGTTCTTC	CASSPGGGDSYNEQFF